Listed below are T cell receptor beta chains from one sample, sequenced in a study of identical twins. TCRdb reanalysed the 5' RACE reads using MiXCR and keeps one entry per CDR3 protein. The top ten clones hold around 0.9% of a sample with some 500,000 distinct CDR3 sequences, 22% of them seen once. The sample also formed part of further work on T cells expressing NK-cell markers.

Sequencing used CD4+ T cells sorted from blood. The origin of the receptors is a woman under 30 in good health. Both conserved end residues are part of each CDR3. The order of the fields is D gene, clone size, J gene, V gene, CDR3 DNA, CDR3 protein. D genes are given only for firm matches. Size is stated for part of the rows, as once, few or many counts, or as a class when the clone is expanded.

d_call: TRBD1; clone_size: .; j_call: TRBJ2-7; v_call: TRBV6-5; cdr3_nt: TGTGCCAGCAGTTACTCGGGACAGGGGAAGCGGGAGCAGTACTTC; cdr3_aa: CASSYSGQGKREQYF
d_call: .; clone_size: few; j_call: TRBJ1-1; v_call: TRBV10-3; cdr3_nt: TGTGCCATCAGTGTCGACACTGAAGCTTTCTTT; cdr3_aa: CAISVDTEAFF
d_call: .; clone_size: few; j_call: TRBJ1-1; v_call: TRBV2; cdr3_nt: TGTGCCAGCAGTGGAGGACAGCCGAACACTGAAGCTTTCTTT; cdr3_aa: CASSGGQPNTEAFF
d_call: .; clone_size: .; j_call: TRBJ1-3; v_call: TRBV5-4; cdr3_nt: TGTGCCAGCAGCTTGGCGGACGGGGGAGGAAACACCATATATTTT; cdr3_aa: CASSLADGGGNTIYF
d_call: .; clone_size: few; j_call: TRBJ1-1; v_call: TRBV5-1; cdr3_nt: TGCGCCAGCAGCTTCGATTTCCCGAACACTGAAGCTTTCTTT; cdr3_aa: CASSFDFPNTEAFF
d_call: TRBD1; clone_size: .; j_call: TRBJ2-7; v_call: TRBV10-3; cdr3_nt: TGTGCCATCAGGACAGGGGGGGAGGAGCAGTACTTC; cdr3_aa: CAIRTGGEEQYF
d_call: TRBD2; clone_size: .; j_call: TRBJ2-3; v_call: TRBV20-1; cdr3_nt: TGCAGTGCTCTTCCCTTGGCTAGCGGGAGGGCAGATACGCAGTATTTT; cdr3_aa: CSALPLASGRADTQYF
d_call: .; clone_size: .; j_call: TRBJ2-1; v_call: TRBV9; cdr3_nt: TGTGCCAGCAGCGTAGATGGGGTCGGTGAGCAGTTCTTC; cdr3_aa: CASSVDGVGEQFF
d_call: .; clone_size: .; j_call: TRBJ2-5; v_call: TRBV20-1; cdr3_nt: TGCAGTGCTAGCATGGGGGGTGCGGACCAAGAGACCCAGTACTTC; cdr3_aa: CSASMGGADQETQYF
d_call: .; clone_size: .; j_call: TRBJ1-5; v_call: TRBV12-3/TRBV12-4; cdr3_nt: TGTGCCAGCAGTTTGACATTGGGGGTTGGAGGACAGCCCCAGCATTTT; cdr3_aa: CASSLTLGVGGQPQHF
d_call: .; clone_size: .; j_call: TRBJ2-1; v_call: TRBV11-2; cdr3_nt: TGTGCCAGCAGCCCGCGGGCGCGGACCAACAATGAGCAGTTCTTC; cdr3_aa: CASSPRARTNNEQFF
d_call: .; clone_size: few; j_call: TRBJ2-7; v_call: TRBV12-3/TRBV12-4; cdr3_nt: TGTGCCAGCAGTAAACGAGGACGGCCCCCAAGGGAGCAGTACTTC; cdr3_aa: CASSKRGRPPREQYF
d_call: .; clone_size: .; j_call: TRBJ1-4; v_call: TRBV6-5; cdr3_nt: TGTGCCAGCAGTTACCCCCGGGAGTGGCATGAAAAACTGTTTTTT; cdr3_aa: CASSYPREWHEKLFF
d_call: .; clone_size: .; j_call: TRBJ2-5; v_call: TRBV5-1; cdr3_nt: TGCGCCAGCAGCTCACCTAGTAGAGCGCAAGAGACCCAGTACTTC; cdr3_aa: CASSSPSRAQETQYF
d_call: .; clone_size: .; j_call: TRBJ2-7; v_call: TRBV5-6; cdr3_nt: TGTGCCAGCAGCAATCGTGCGGGAAATATGGAGTACTTC; cdr3_aa: CASSNRAGNMEYF
d_call: .; clone_size: many; j_call: TRBJ2-7; v_call: TRBV12-3/TRBV12-4; cdr3_nt: TGTGCCAGCAGTTTAGCGGAGGGGGAGCAGTACTTC; cdr3_aa: CASSLAEGEQYF
d_call: .; clone_size: few; j_call: TRBJ1-2; v_call: TRBV7-2; cdr3_nt: TGTGCCAGCAGTCCCGTCTTATATGGCTACACCTTC; cdr3_aa: CASSPVLYGYTF
d_call: .; clone_size: few; j_call: TRBJ2-1; v_call: TRBV24-1; cdr3_nt: TGTGCCACCAGTGAGTCCCGTGTTGGGTCGCGCTCCTACAATGAGCAGTTCTTC; cdr3_aa: CATSESRVGSRSYNEQFF
d_call: .; clone_size: many; j_call: TRBJ1-1; v_call: TRBV29-1; cdr3_nt: TGCAGCGCTAGAGCAGATTGGACTGAAGCTTTCTTT; cdr3_aa: CSARADWTEAFF
d_call: .; clone_size: few; j_call: TRBJ1-1; v_call: TRBV2; cdr3_nt: TGTGCCAGCAAAACGAACCCCGCCGGAACTGAAGCTTTCTTT; cdr3_aa: CASKTNPAGTEAFF
d_call: .; clone_size: .; j_call: TRBJ2-2; v_call: TRBV5-1; cdr3_nt: TGCGCCAGCAGTAGCTTCGCCGGGGAGCTGTTTTTT; cdr3_aa: CASSSFAGELFF
d_call: TRBD1; clone_size: .; j_call: TRBJ1-4; v_call: TRBV20-1; cdr3_nt: TGCAGTGCTAGAACAGGGGCAACTAATGAAAAACTGTTTTTT; cdr3_aa: CSARTGATNEKLFF
d_call: .; clone_size: few; j_call: TRBJ2-7; v_call: TRBV5-5; cdr3_nt: TGTGCCAGCAGCTTTCTCAGCTCCTACGAGCAGTACTTC; cdr3_aa: CASSFLSSYEQYF
d_call: TRBD2; clone_size: .; j_call: TRBJ2-1; v_call: TRBV9; cdr3_nt: TGTGCCAGCAGCGTACTAGCGGGAATCGACAATGAGCAGTTCTTC; cdr3_aa: CASSVLAGIDNEQFF
d_call: TRBD1; clone_size: .; j_call: TRBJ1-5; v_call: TRBV5-6; cdr3_nt: TGTGCCAGGGGCCTCGGGACAGTCCATCAGCCCCAGCATTTT; cdr3_aa: CARGLGTVHQPQHF
d_call: .; clone_size: .; j_call: TRBJ2-7; v_call: TRBV11-2; cdr3_nt: TGTGCCAGCAGCTCGCCATACCAGAGGAACTACGAGCAGTACTTC; cdr3_aa: CASSSPYQRNYEQYF
d_call: .; clone_size: .; j_call: TRBJ2-1; v_call: TRBV30; cdr3_nt: TGTGCCGGACAGGGACTAAATTACTACAATGAGCAGTTCTTC; cdr3_aa: CAGQGLNYYNEQFF
d_call: TRBD1; clone_size: few; j_call: TRBJ2-7; v_call: TRBV29-1; cdr3_nt: TGCAGCGCCCTGGGGACAGGGAGGTCCTACGAGCAGTACTTC; cdr3_aa: CSALGTGRSYEQYF
d_call: TRBD1; clone_size: few; j_call: TRBJ1-4; v_call: TRBV2; cdr3_nt: TGTGCCAGCAGTGAAGCGATCGACAGGGGATCAAGAGAAAAACTGTTTTTT; cdr3_aa: CASSEAIDRGSREKLFF
d_call: .; clone_size: .; j_call: TRBJ2-3; v_call: TRBV11-2; cdr3_nt: TGTGCCAGCAGCTTACAGAGGGCAGGGTGGACAGATACGCAGTATTTT; cdr3_aa: CASSLQRAGWTDTQYF
d_call: .; clone_size: few; j_call: TRBJ2-1; v_call: TRBV12-3/TRBV12-4; cdr3_nt: TGTGCCAGCAGTTTAGTCCTGAGGGCCTACAATGAGCAGTTCTTC; cdr3_aa: CASSLVLRAYNEQFF
d_call: TRBD1; clone_size: .; j_call: TRBJ2-7; v_call: TRBV6-6; cdr3_nt: TGTGCCAGCGGGGACAGGACCCCTTACGAGCAGTACTTC; cdr3_aa: CASGDRTPYEQYF
d_call: TRBD2; clone_size: few; j_call: TRBJ2-7; v_call: TRBV4-3; cdr3_nt: TGCGCCAGCAGCCAAGAGGGAGCGGGATCCTACGAGCAGTACTTC; cdr3_aa: CASSQEGAGSYEQYF
d_call: .; clone_size: few; j_call: TRBJ2-7; v_call: TRBV10-3; cdr3_nt: TGTGCCATCAGTGGGGGGATCTCCTACGAGCAGTACTTC; cdr3_aa: CAISGGISYEQYF
d_call: .; clone_size: .; j_call: TRBJ1-6; v_call: TRBV15; cdr3_nt: TGTGCCACCAGCAAGGGACAAAATAATTCACCCCTCCACTTT; cdr3_aa: CATSKGQNNSPLHF
d_call: .; clone_size: .; j_call: TRBJ1-2; v_call: TRBV7-9; cdr3_nt: TGTGCCAGCAGCTTAGCATGGATGGGCTACACCTTC; cdr3_aa: CASSLAWMGYTF
d_call: .; clone_size: .; j_call: TRBJ2-7; v_call: TRBV2; cdr3_nt: TGTGCCAGCAGTGAAGACTTTGGCCAGGGTGGCGAGCAGTACTTC; cdr3_aa: CASSEDFGQGGEQYF
d_call: TRBD2; clone_size: few; j_call: TRBJ2-7; v_call: TRBV7-2; cdr3_nt: TGTGCCAGCAGCTCCACTAGCGGGACCCCCTACGAGCAGTACTTC; cdr3_aa: CASSSTSGTPYEQYF
d_call: .; clone_size: .; j_call: TRBJ1-1; v_call: TRBV12-3/TRBV12-4; cdr3_nt: TGTGCCAGCCTGGGATTAGACAGTCCCGAAGCTTTCTTT; cdr3_aa: CASLGLDSPEAFF
d_call: .; clone_size: many; j_call: TRBJ2-1; v_call: TRBV20-1; cdr3_nt: TGCAGTGCACCTCGGCGGGATGAGCAGTTCTTC; cdr3_aa: CSAPRRDEQFF
d_call: .; clone_size: .; j_call: TRBJ2-2; v_call: TRBV20-1; cdr3_nt: TGCAGTGCTAGGCCAAAGTACACCGGGGAGCTGTTTTTT; cdr3_aa: CSARPKYTGELFF
d_call: .; clone_size: .; j_call: TRBJ2-5; v_call: TRBV10-3; cdr3_nt: TGTGCCATCAGTGAAGCGAGTTCCCAAGAGACCCAGTACTTC; cdr3_aa: CAISEASSQETQYF
d_call: .; clone_size: .; j_call: TRBJ2-1; v_call: TRBV5-1; cdr3_nt: TGCGCCAGCAGAGGGTGGACAGACCCTGCCAATGAGCAGTTCTTC; cdr3_aa: CASRGWTDPANEQFF
d_call: .; clone_size: many; j_call: TRBJ2-3; v_call: TRBV20-1; cdr3_nt: TGCAGTGCTAGAGCTCAGCAAGGGGGCACAGATACGCAGTATTTT; cdr3_aa: CSARAQQGGTDTQYF
d_call: .; clone_size: few; j_call: TRBJ1-1; v_call: TRBV4-2; cdr3_nt: TGTGCCAGCAGCCCCCTAACACCAGCCAAGAACACTGAAGCTTTCTTT; cdr3_aa: CASSPLTPAKNTEAFF
d_call: .; clone_size: .; j_call: TRBJ2-2; v_call: TRBV7-9; cdr3_nt: TGTGCCAGCAGCTTAGGGGCCGGGACCGAGCTGTTTTTT; cdr3_aa: CASSLGAGTELFF
d_call: .; clone_size: few; j_call: TRBJ1-3; v_call: TRBV5-1; cdr3_nt: TGCGCCAGCAGCTTGGCCTTACGGCAAGCGAGCTCTGGAAACACCATATATTTT; cdr3_aa: CASSLALRQASSGNTIYF
d_call: .; clone_size: .; j_call: TRBJ1-2; v_call: TRBV9; cdr3_nt: TGTGCCAGCAGCCCCAGGACGGGGATCACCTATGGCTACACCTTC; cdr3_aa: CASSPRTGITYGYTF
d_call: .; clone_size: few; j_call: TRBJ2-1; v_call: TRBV29-1; cdr3_nt: TGCAGCGTGGGGGAGGCCCTGCAGCAGTTCTTC; cdr3_aa: CSVGEALQQFF
d_call: .; clone_size: .; j_call: TRBJ1-6; v_call: TRBV27; cdr3_nt: TGTGCCAGCACCGGGCGGGGGCTATTCAACTCACCCCTCCACTTT; cdr3_aa: CASTGRGLFNSPLHF
d_call: TRBD2; clone_size: few; j_call: TRBJ2-3; v_call: TRBV6-1; cdr3_nt: TGTGCCAGCACCTTCAGCGGGAGGATAGATACGCAGTATTTT; cdr3_aa: CASTFSGRIDTQYF
d_call: .; clone_size: few; j_call: TRBJ2-6; v_call: TRBV20-1; cdr3_nt: TGCAGTGCTTTCAAGGGCGCTGGGGCCAACGTCCTGACTTTC; cdr3_aa: CSAFKGAGANVLTF
d_call: .; clone_size: .; j_call: TRBJ2-5; v_call: TRBV2; cdr3_nt: TGTGCCAGCAGGAAACAGCCTCAAGAGACCCAGTACTTC; cdr3_aa: CASRKQPQETQYF
d_call: .; clone_size: .; j_call: TRBJ2-1; v_call: TRBV24-1; cdr3_nt: TGTGCCACCAGTGATTGGGCCGGGAACGAGCAGTTCTTC; cdr3_aa: CATSDWAGNEQFF